These 2 T cell receptor beta chains came from one sample sequenced in a study of shared clonotypes between healthy human individuals. The protocol was immunoSEQ multiplex PCR, while the TCRdb copy is restricted to in-frame clones and leaves out a portion. The sample records 600,000 to 750,000 clones, over 60% being singletons. The sample comprised memory CD4+ T cells sorted from blood. This sample's subset: CD45RA-negative fraction. Source of these receptors: a young woman in good health.

CDR3 in amino acids: CANARAGTFRGELFF. CDR3 nucleotides: TGTGCCAACGCACGGGCAGGGACATTTAGAGGGGAGCTGTTTTTT. V and J are TRBV7-9 and TRBJ2-2; a weak D match, TRBD1 (6 bases). Per the germline V gene, CDR1 is SEHNR and CDR2 is FQNEAQ (reference sequence). The germline V and J ends were trimmed by 10 bases and 8 bases, with 23 bases remaining between them. CDR3 length equals 15 residues.

The chain carries TRBV5-1 and TRBJ2-1, with D perhaps assigned TRBD1 or TRBD2 (5 bases each). From germline, CDR1 is SGHRS and CDR2 YFSETQ. V lost 5 bases, J lost 1 base, and 13 bases lay in between. This CDR3 has 15 residues. CDR3 DNA sequence: TGCGCCAGCAGGGGGACGGGAAATTCCTACAATGAGCAGTTCTTC. Its protein is CASRGTGNSYNEQFF.